These T cell receptor beta chains were read from a single sample in a study of T cells in localized non-small cell lung cancer. Clones were read by immunoSEQ multiplex PCR, and TCRdb kept only the in-frame ones, dropping some. The sample includes about 74,000 clones, about 88% of them seen just once. Material: peripheral blood, obtained before any cancer treatment. These receptors were taken from an older female donor with stage I lung adenocarcinoma. CDR3s include the opening cysteine and the closing phenylalanine or tryptophan. A D gene is named only where the DNA matches it firmly. Clone size appears in some rows only: once, few, many, or a class for an expanded clone.

V gene	D gene	J gene	clone size	CDR3 protein	CDR3 DNA
TRBV5-5	TRBD1	TRBJ1-1	-	CASSLMTGGSEAFF	TGTGCCAGCAGCTTGATGACAGGGGGCTCTGAAGCTTTCTTT
TRBV19	-	TRBJ1-5	-	CASSIPKFSGDSNQPQHF	TGTGCCAGTAGTATTCCGAAATTCTCAGGGGATAGCAATCAGCCCCAGCATTTT
TRBV5-1	TRBD2	TRBJ2-2	-	CASSREDPNTGELFF	TGCGCCAGCAGCCGGGAGGACCCGAACACCGGGGAGCTGTTTTTT
TRBV6-5	TRBD2	TRBJ2-7	-	CASRRLGLAEWQYF	TGTGCCAGCAGACGGCTCGGACTAGCCGAGTGGCAGTACTTC
TRBV19	TRBD1	TRBJ1-5	-	CASSTTGWAQPQHF	TGTGCCAGTAGTACGACAGGGTGGGCTCAGCCCCAGCATTTT
TRBV5-1	-	TRBJ2-2	-	CASSLLGPANTGELFF	TGCGCCAGCAGCTTGCTCGGGCCCGCGAACACCGGGGAGCTGTTTTTT
TRBV11-2	TRBD2	TRBJ2-7	-	CASSLDRGGGTDYEQYF	TGTGCCAGCAGCTTAGATCGCGGCGGGGGTACCGACTACGAGCAGTACTTC
TRBV2	TRBD2	TRBJ2-5	-	CASSHGLAGGETQYF	TGTGCCAGCAGTCACGGATTAGCGGGGGGTGAGACCCAGTACTTC
TRBV2	-	TRBJ1-2	-	CASRRETGSGAKYGYTF	TGTGCCAGCAGGCGAGAAACAGGGTCTGGGGCGAAATATGGCTACACCTTC
TRBV5-6	TRBD2	TRBJ2-1	-	CASSGGLAGAYEQFF	TGTGCCAGCAGCGGAGGACTAGCGGGGGCTTATGAGCAGTTCTTC
TRBV29-1	-	TRBJ1-2	-	CSVATGYYGYTF	TGCAGCGTGGCGACAGGCTACTATGGCTACACCTTC
TRBV5-5	-	TRBJ2-5	-	CASRPDRPQETQYF	TGTGCCAGCAGACCCGACAGGCCCCAAGAGACCCAGTACTTC
TRBV4-1	TRBD1	TRBJ1-1	-	CASSHGQGLFAEAFF	TGCGCCAGCAGCCACGGACAGGGGCTTTTTGCTGAAGCTTTCTTT
TRBV9	-	TRBJ2-1	-	CASSVGAYNEQFF	TGTGCCAGCAGCGTAGGAGCTTACAATGAGCAGTTCTTC
TRBV6-6	-	TRBJ1-5	few	CASTDTLSNQPQHF	TGTGCCAGCACCGACACACTTAGCAATCAGCCCCAGCATTTT
TRBV20-1	-	TRBJ2-5	-	CSAKRQETQYF	TGCAGTGCTAAACGTCAAGAGACCCAGTACTTC
TRBV7-8	-	TRBJ1-5	-	CASSLFGNQPQHF	TGTGCCAGCAGCTTATTTGGCAATCAGCCCCAGCATTTT
TRBV5-8	-	TRBJ2-7	-	CASSLRGGSYEQYF	TGTGCCAGCAGCTTGAGAGGGGGGTCCTACGAGCAGTACTTC
TRBV15	-	TRBJ1-2	-	CATSREAGRNYGYTF	TGTGCCACCAGCAGAGAGGCAGGGAGAAACTATGGCTACACCTTC
TRBV11-3	TRBD2	TRBJ2-2	-	CASSLVAGGFNTGELFF	TGTGCCAGCAGCTTAGTAGCGGGGGGCTTCAACACCGGGGAGCTGTTTTTT
TRBV28	TRBD2	TRBJ2-7	few	CASRGGASGSYEQYF	TGTGCCAGCAGGGGGGGGGCTAGCGGGTCTTACGAGCAGTACTTC
TRBV7-2	-	TRBJ2-7	many	CASSLDPLAGQYF	TGTGCCAGCAGCTTAGACCCCTTGGCGGGGCAGTACTTC
TRBV7-8	TRBD1	TRBJ1-2	-	CASSLATGHYTF	TGTGCCAGCAGCTTAGCGACAGGGCACTACACCTTC
TRBV6-6	TRBD2	TRBJ2-3	-	CASRGGEVTDTQYF	TGTGCCAGCAGGGGGGGGGAAGTGACAGATACGCAGTATTTT
TRBV29-1	-	TRBJ1-3	-	CSVAGSGNTIYF	TGCAGCGTCGCCGGCTCTGGAAACACCATATATTTT
TRBV15	TRBD1	TRBJ2-3	-	CATSRGYSRQGITDTQYF	TGTGCCACCAGCAGAGGTTATTCGAGACAGGGGATCACAGATACGCAGTATTTT
TRBV7-3	TRBD1	TRBJ2-1	-	CASSLTGTGAYNEQFF	TGTGCCAGCAGCTTAACGGGGACAGGGGCCTACAATGAGCAGTTCTTC
TRBV6-1	-	TRBJ1-1	few	CASSEVGWGTEAFF	TGTGCCAGCAGTGAAGTAGGTTGGGGAACTGAAGCTTTCTTT